The next 7 T cell receptor beta chains were all read from a single sample in a study of neoadjuvant anti-PD-1 for oral cavity cancer. Repertoires were generated with immunoSEQ multiplex PCR, while TCRdb's copy carries only in-frame clones and drops some. The table has fewer than 35,000 clones, around nine tenths seen once. The sample in question was PBMCs, obtained before nivolumab (anti-PD-1) treatment. The receptors here all came from a person between 40 and 80 years old with oral cavity squamous cell carcinoma.

The chain is built from TRBV7-8 and TRBJ2-6; D is ambiguous. Germline CDR1 and CDR2: SGHVS and FQNEAQ. The length of the CDR3 is 15 residues. V was clipped by 6 bases and J by 4 bases, with 13 bases between them. CDR3 sequence: CASSHNGPGANVLTF. The CDR3 DNA reads TGTGCCAGCAGTCACAATGGGCCCGGGGCCAACGTCCTGACTTTC.

The chain recombines TRBV10-1 with TRBJ2-7; 9 bases map to TRBD2. Trimming removed 5 bases from V and 3 bases from J; junction bases left unmatched: 8. Germline V gene data show CDR1 as WNHNN and CDR2 as SYGVQD (reference sequence). The CDR3 is 15 amino acids. CDR3 nucleotide sequence: TGCGCCAGCAGTTCTAGCGGGGCCCTTCTCTACGAGCAGTACTTC. It specifies CASSSSGALLYEQYF.

The gene calls are TRBV10-3 and TRBJ2-1; 8 bases are a match to TRBD2. J lost 7 bases, V lost 8 bases, and 13 bases had no gene match. The CDR3 totals 15 residues. Germline values: CDR1 ENHRY, CDR2 SYGVKD. In nucleotides, the CDR3 is TGTGCCATCGCACAGACTGGCGGGGGGTTAAATGAGCAGTTCTTC. Amino acids: CAIAQTGGGLNEQFF.

The gene calls are TRBV11-2 and TRBJ1-6, with D perhaps matching TRBD1 (5 bases). Trimming took off 1 base at V and 16 bases at J, with 14 bases between the two ends. CDR3 size: 13 residues. The germline V gene has CDR1 SGHAT and CDR2 FQNNGV. The CDR3 DNA is TGTGCCAGCAGCTTAGGGGTGACAGCCTATCTCCACTTT. This translates into CASSLGVTAYLHF.

V and J are TRBV11-3 and TRBJ2-5; D is perhaps TRBD2 (5 bases). The V and J ends lost 4 bases and 1 base respectively, with 10 bases between them. The CDR3 is 14 amino acids. The germline CDR1 and CDR2 sequences are SGHNT and YENEEA. The CDR3 region has the DNA TGTGCCAGCAGCTCCGGGGAAGGCCAAGAGACCCAGTACTTC. Its translation is CASSSGEGQETQYF.

The chain joins TRBV10-3 to TRBJ2-2; TRBD1 matches 12 bases. Losses at the gene ends were 4 bases for V and 7 bases for J; bases not matched to a gene: 10. CDR1 ENHRY and CDR2 SYGVKD come from the germline V gene. This CDR3 has 17 amino acids. The CDR3 protein is CAISGWRGQGAGGELFF. Here the CDR3 DNA reads TGTGCCATCAGTGGATGGAGGGGACAGGGGGCTGGCGGGGAGCTGTTTTTT.

This chain connects TRBV11-2 to TRBJ2-5; 10 bases match TRBD1. The CDR3 has 15 residues. In germline, CDR1 is SGHAT, CDR2 FQNNGV. V lost 5 bases, J lost 5 bases, and 8 bases stayed unmatched. CDR3 DNA: TGTGCCAGCAGCCCTTGGACAGGGGGTCTGGAGACCCAGTACTTC. The encoded protein is CASSPWTGGLETQYF.